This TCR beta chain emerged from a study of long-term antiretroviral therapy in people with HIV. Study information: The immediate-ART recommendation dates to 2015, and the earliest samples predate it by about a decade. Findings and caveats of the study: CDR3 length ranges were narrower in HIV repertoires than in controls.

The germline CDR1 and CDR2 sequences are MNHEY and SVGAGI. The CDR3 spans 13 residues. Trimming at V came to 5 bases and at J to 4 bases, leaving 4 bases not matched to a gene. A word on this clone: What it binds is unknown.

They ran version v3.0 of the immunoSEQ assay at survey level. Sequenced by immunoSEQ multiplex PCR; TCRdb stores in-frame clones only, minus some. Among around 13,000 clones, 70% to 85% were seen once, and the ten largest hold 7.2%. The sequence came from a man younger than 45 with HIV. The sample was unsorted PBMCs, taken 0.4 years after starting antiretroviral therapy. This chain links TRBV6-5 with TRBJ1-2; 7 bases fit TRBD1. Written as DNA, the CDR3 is TGTGCCAGCAGTCTCGGGACAGCCTATGGCTACACCTTC. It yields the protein CASSLGTAYGYTF.